What follows are 8 T cell receptor beta chains derived from one specimen sequenced in a study of shared clonotypes between healthy human individuals. The assay was immunoSEQ multiplex PCR, and TCRdb's table has in-frame clones only and misses some. Among roughly 1 million clones listed, about 76% were seen once. The sample taken for sequencing was memory CD4+ T cells sorted from blood. The subset: CD45RA-negative fraction. The receptors were gathered from a young man in good health.

The rearrangement uses TRBV28 and TRBJ1-1; 8 positions match TRBD1. The ends lost 6 bases at V and 7 bases at J; junction bases unmatched: 7. CDR3 length: 13 amino acids. Germline-derived CDR1 and CDR2 are MDHEN and SYDVKM. The chain's CDR3 is CASSTGGRYEAFF. DNA of the CDR3: TGTGCCAGCAGCACAGGGGGACGATATGAAGCTTTCTTT.

This clone appeared many times. Additional DNA sequences in this sample encode the identical CDR3. This chain uses TRBV19 with TRBJ2-2; TRBD1 or TRBD2 may be the D gene (5 bases each). CDR3 length: 12 residues. The V gene lost 6 bases and the J gene lost 7 bases, with 9 bases spanning the gap. CDR1 is LNHDA, CDR2 SQIVND, per germline (reference sequence). CDR3 residues: CASRARGGELFF. For the CDR3, the DNA is TGTGCCAGTAGGGCGAGGGGCGGGGAGCTGTTTTTT.

This clone was observed a single time. This sequence joins TRBV29-1 and TRBJ1-2; no firm D call. The CDR3 is 13 residues long. The V end lost 4 bases, the J end lost 7 bases, and 16 bases lay between the germline ends. The germline V gene encodes CDR1 SQVTM and CDR2 ANQGSEA. The chain's CDR3 is CSVASGTSFGYTF. The CDR3 DNA is TGCAGCGTTGCGTCAGGAACCTCCTTTGGCTACACCTTC.

A remark on this clone: Sequence at one end of the junction differs from germline and may be a read error. This sequence joins TRBV19 and TRBJ1-4; D gene uncertain. CDR3 length: 16 residues. CDR1 LNHDA and CDR2 SQIVND come from the germline V gene (reference sequence). The CDR3 spells CASSSGEGLIMKNLFF. Written as DNA, the CDR3 is TGTGCCAGTAGTTCCGGAGAGGGCCTTATAATGAAAAATCTGTTTTTT.

The table lists this clone with a few counts. Being one base from a much bigger clone, this may be a read error. The CDR3 DNA reads TGTGCCAGCAGCATACAGGGGAACACTGAAGCTTTCTTT. Protein sequence: CASSIQGNTEAFF. The chain employs TRBV7-2 and TRBJ1-1; possible D gene TRBD1, 6 bases. Trimming removed 5 bases from V and 1 base from J, with 8 bases in between. The CDR3 extends over 13 amino acids. Germline CDR1 is SGHTA and CDR2 is FQGNSA.

This clone was seen a few times. CDR3 DNA sequence: TGTGCCAGCAGTGTAGGAGGGGACCAGCCCCAGCATTTT. The encoded protein is CASSVGGDQPQHF. The rearrangement links TRBV25-1 to TRBJ1-5, with TRBD1 as a possible D gene (5 bases). The germline V gene encodes CDR1 MGHDK and CDR2 SYGVNS. V was clipped by 4 bases and J by 7 bases, with 11 bases between them. The CDR3 covers 13 residues. Filled out from reference TRBV25-1 and TRBJ1-5, the complete variable domain reads EADIYQTPRYLVIGTGKKITLECSQTMGHDKMYWYQQDPGMELHLIHYSYGVNSTEKGDLSSESTVSRIRTEHFPLTLESARPSHTSQYLCASSVGGDQPQHFGDGTRLSIL.

The chain combines TRBV11-2 with TRBJ2-7, with D maybe TRBD2 (6 bases). CDR1 is SGHAT and CDR2 is FQNNGV in the germline V gene. There are 15 residues in the CDR3. Trimming took off 2 bases at V and 3 bases at J, with 14 bases between the two ends. CDR3: CASSLSGTPLYEQYF. Here the CDR3 DNA reads TGTGCCAGCAGCTTATCCGGGACTCCGCTCTACGAGCAGTACTTC.

The gene calls are TRBV7-3 and TRBJ1-6; possible D gene TRBD1, 5 bases. This CDR3 has 18 residues. CDR1 is SGHTA, CDR2 FQGTGA, per germline. The V end lost 5 bases, the J end lost 10 bases, and 27 bases lay between the germline ends. The CDR3 DNA reads TGTGCCAGCAGCCCCCCGGGGGTGGAGAAGGAGGGAAACTCACCCCTCCACTTT. Translation gives CASSPPGVEKEGNSPLHF.